The 25 T cell receptor beta chains presented below share a single source sample, sequenced in a study of OX40 agonist ivuxolimab in advanced cancers. Data came from immunoSEQ multiplex PCR; TCRdb stores just in-frame clones and leaves some out. The data show roughly 110,000 clones, approximately 89% seen once. Sample: CD4+ or CD8+ T cells sorted from blood, taken in a trial of the OX40 agonist ivuxolimab. The receptor source for this set is an adult with an advanced solid tumor such as melanoma, head and neck, liver or kidney cancer.

This clone has just a few counts. This chain links TRBV9 with TRBJ1-1; D is unclear. Trimming took off 0 bases at V and 1 base at J, with 4 bases between the two ends. The CDR3 is 13 residues long. The germline CDR1 and CDR2 sequences are SGDLS and YYNGEE. The DNA for the CDR3 is TGTGCCAGCAGCGTAGGAAGGAACACTGAAGCTTTCTTT. It yields the protein CASSVGRNTEAFF.

This chain links TRBV28 with TRBJ2-7; 9 bases fit TRBD2. This CDR3 has 16 amino acids. Germline V gives CDR1 MDHEN, CDR2 SYDVKM. With V trimmed by 4 bases and J by 4 bases, 11 bases remained unmatched. The CDR3 nucleotides read TGTGCCAGCAGTTCCGAGATAGCGGGAGAGACGTACGAGCAGTACTTC. Its protein product is CASSSEIAGETYEQYF.

The genes are TRBV7-2 and TRBJ2-1, with 11 bases aligning to TRBD2. The CDR3 consists of 18 residues. V was clipped by 5 bases and J by 4 bases; unmatched bases: 13. CDR1 and CDR2 (germline): SGHTA, FQGNSA. CDR3 residues: CASSPRGSLAGVYNEQFF. The DNA of the CDR3 is TGTGCCAGCAGCCCGAGGGGATCACTAGCGGGAGTATACAATGAGCAGTTCTTC.

This clone was detected once. This rearrangement joins TRBV7-2 to TRBJ2-3; 9 bases are a match to TRBD2. CDR1 and CDR2 (germline): SGHTA, FQGNSA. The ends lost 0 bases at V and 2 bases at J; junction bases unmatched: 6. The CDR3 totals 17 residues. The DNA of the CDR3 is TGTGCCAGCAGCTTAGCGCCGGCTAGCGGGGCCACAGATACGCAGTATTTT. Encoded protein: CASSLAPASGATDTQYF. Together with reference TRBV7-2 and TRBJ2-3, the CDR3 gives the full variable domain: GAGVSQSPSNKVTEKGKDVELRCDPISGHTALYWYRQSLGQGLEFLIYFQGNSAPDKSGLPSDRFSAERTGGSVSTLTIQRTQQEDSAVYLCASSLAPASGATDTQYFGPGTRLTVL.

V gene TRBV28 combines with J gene TRBJ2-7; 9 nucleotides match TRBD2. Germline V gives CDR1 MDHEN, CDR2 SYDVKM. CDR3 length: 16 residues. Germline trimming cut 2 bases from V and 0 bases from J; bases unmatched to any gene: 5. CDR3 protein: CASSLPGTSRSYEQYF. The CDR3, as DNA: TGTGCCAGCAGTTTACCCGGGACTAGCCGCTCCTACGAGCAGTACTTC.

The V gene is TRBV7-9, the J gene TRBJ2-3; tentatively, D is TRBD2 (6 bases). The length of the CDR3 is 15 residues. Between the trimmed V and J ends, which lost 2 bases and 5 bases, there was a span of 14 bases. Germline V lookup: CDR1 SEHNR, CDR2 FQNEAQ (reference sequence). The CDR3 DNA is TGTGCCAGCAGCTTACAGGCCACGGGGGAAGATACGCAGTATTTT. It yields the protein CASSLQATGEDTQYF.

The chain uses TRBV30 and TRBJ1-4, with D hard to call. This CDR3 spans 13 amino acids. Germline CDR1 GTSNPN, CDR2 SVGIG (reference sequence). Between the trimmed V and J ends, which lost 2 bases and 0 bases, there was a span of 4 bases. CDR3 region: CAWSTATNEKLFF. Here the CDR3 DNA reads TGTGCCTGGAGTACAGCAACTAATGAAAAACTGTTTTTT.

Comments on this clone: This sample also contains other DNA sequences that code for the same CDR3. The chain is built from TRBV18 and TRBJ1-2; 8 nucleotides align to TRBD1. With 3 bases clipped from V and 3 bases from J, the junction kept 0 bases outside the gene matches. Germline CDR1 reads KGHSH; CDR2 reads LQKENI. The CDR3 runs to 13 residues. The CDR3, as DNA: TGTGCCAGCTCACCGGACAGGGACTATGGCTACACCTTC. This encodes CASSPDRDYGYTF.

This clone was counted a single time. The V gene is TRBV5-1, the J gene TRBJ2-1; D not certain. The CDR3 runs to 16 residues. Per germline, CDR1 SGHRS and CDR2 YFSETQ. The ends were cut back, 0 bases at V and 4 bases at J, with 14 bases in the middle. This chain's CDR3 is CASSLDGSPSYNEQFF. The DNA for the CDR3 is TGCGCCAGCAGCTTGGACGGTTCTCCCTCTTACAATGAGCAGTTCTTC.

This chain uses TRBV6-1 with TRBJ2-4; no clear D gene. This CDR3 has 15 residues. With 2 bases removed from V and 8 bases from J, the gap between germline ends came to 16 bases. CDR1 MNHNS and CDR2 SASEGT come from the germline V gene. CDR3 amino acids: CASSETSWASDIQYF. The CDR3 nucleotides are TGTGCCAGCAGTGAAACGAGCTGGGCATCGGACATTCAGTACTTC.

V usage is TRBV28 and J usage is TRBJ2-3; weak D call: TRBD1 (6 bases). CDR1 MDHEN and CDR2 SYDVKM come from the germline V gene. V was cut by 6 bases and J by 2 bases, with 15 bases left in between. The length of the CDR3 is 15 residues. The CDR3 sequence: CASRTRGGNTDTQYF. CDR3 nucleotide sequence: TGTGCCAGCAGAACCCGTGGGGGCAACACAGATACGCAGTATTTT. The full variable domain, its missing parts supplied by reference TRBV28 and TRBJ2-3, is DVKVTQSSRYLVKRTGEKVFLECVQDMDHENMFWYRQDPGLGLRLIYFSYDVKMKEKGDIPEGYSVSREKKERFSLILESASTNQTSMYLCASRTRGGNTDTQYFGPGTRLTVL.

The V call is TRBV18, the J call TRBJ1-3; D is uncertain. The CDR3 runs to 14 residues. The germline V gene has CDR1 KGHSH and CDR2 LQKENI. V lost 3 bases and J 0 bases, leaving 6 bases between the germline ends. The CDR3 nucleotides read TGTGCCAGCTCACCTTCGGTCTCTGGAAACACCATATATTTT. It translates to CASSPSVSGNTIYF. The full variable domain, rest sourced from reference TRBV18 and TRBJ1-3, is NAGVMQNPRHLVRRRGQEARLRCSPMKGHSHVYWYRQLPEEGLKFMVYLQKENIIDESGMPKERFSAEFPKEGPSILRIQQVVRGDSAAYFCASSPSVSGNTIYFGEGSWLTVV.

The chain is built from TRBV19 and TRBJ2-3, with 9 bases aligning to TRBD2. Germline CDR1 and CDR2: LNHDA and SQIVND (reference sequence). CDR3 size: 14 residues. Germline trimming cut 4 bases from V and 1 base from J; bases unmatched to any gene: 0. The CDR3 DNA is TGTGCCAGTAGTAGGACTAGCGGCACAGATACGCAGTATTTT. Amino acids: CASSRTSGTDTQYF.

The genes are TRBV25-1 and TRBJ1-1, with D possibly TRBD1 on 5 matching bases. V was trimmed by 6 bases and J by 1 base, leaving 15 bases between them. Per the germline V gene, CDR1 is MGHDK and CDR2 is SYGVNS. The CDR3 has 15 residues. CDR3: CASREARGKNTEAFF. The CDR3 nucleotides read TGTGCCAGCAGGGAAGCCCGGGGCAAGAACACTGAAGCTTTCTTT. Filled out from reference TRBV25-1 and TRBJ1-1, the complete variable domain reads EADIYQTPRYLVIGTGKKITLECSQTMGHDKMYWYQQDPGMELHLIHYSYGVNSTEKGDLSSESTVSRIRTEHFPLTLESARPSHTSQYLCASREARGKNTEAFFGQGTRLTVV.

This rearrangement joins TRBV27 to TRBJ1-5, with 11 bases fitting TRBD1. The CDR3 is 17 amino acids. The V segment lost 4 bases and the J segment 6 bases; nucleotides outside the gene matches: 11. CDR1 is MNHEY and CDR2 is SMNVEV in the germline V gene (reference sequence). CDR3: CASSSRDRGTVGQPQHF. CDR3 coding DNA: TGTGCCAGCAGTTCCAGGGACAGGGGGACGGTTGGTCAGCCCCAGCATTTT.

The V call is TRBV27, the J call TRBJ2-7; 9 bases map to TRBD2. Germline V gene lookup returns CDR1 MNHEY and CDR2 SMNVEV (reference sequence). V lost 5 bases and J lost 10; bases outside the gene matches: 15. CDR3 length equals 15 residues. The CDR3 DNA follows: TGTGCCAGCAGTCCCATCGGGGTAGCGGGAGATCCCCAGTACTTC. Its protein product is CASSPIGVAGDPQYF.

This sequence joins TRBV2 and TRBJ2-5; D tentatively fits TRBD1 or TRBD2 (5 bases each). The germline V and J ends were trimmed by 2 bases and 5 bases, with 15 bases remaining between them. The CDR3 has 15 amino acids. Looked up from germline, CDR1 is SNHLY and CDR2 is FYNNEI. The DNA for the CDR3 is TGTGCCAGCAGTGAATTGGGGACGGCCGGTGAGACCCAGTACTTC. This translates into CASSELGTAGETQYF.

The genes are TRBV6-5 and TRBJ1-1, with unresolved D. The V gene lost 6 bases and the J gene lost 0 bases, with 14 bases spanning the gap. In germline, CDR1 is MNHEY, CDR2 SVGAGI. The CDR3 has 15 residues. DNA for the CDR3: TGTGCCAGCAGGAACGGTCCGGGAGTGAACACTGAAGCTTTCTTT. Its protein is CASRNGPGVNTEAFF.

The chain has TRBV7-8 and TRBJ2-7; 9 nucleotides line up with TRBD2. The ends lost 5 bases at V and 2 bases at J; junction bases unmatched: 4. CDR1 is SGHVS, CDR2 FQNEAQ, per germline. This CDR3 has 14 residues. For the CDR3, the DNA is TGTGCCAGCAGCGGACTAGCGTCCCCCTACGAGCAGTACTTC. Translation gives CASSGLASPYEQYF.

V is TRBV27 and J is TRBJ1-1; 7 positions match TRBD1. V was pared by 7 bases and J by 4 bases, with 24 bases of the junction left unmatched. Germline V gene data show CDR1 as MNHEY and CDR2 as SMNVEV (reference sequence). CDR3 size: 19 residues. CDR3 residues: CASKLRTGPLRGGGTEAFF. CDR3 sequence (DNA): TGTGCCAGCAAACTCAGGACAGGTCCCTTACGTGGGGGGGGCACTGAAGCTTTCTTT.

The genes are TRBV9 and TRBJ2-1, with a possible D match to TRBD1 (5 bases). The CDR3 extends over 16 amino acids. The V and J ends lost 0 bases and 6 bases respectively, with 16 bases between them. From germline, CDR1 is SGDLS and CDR2 YYNGEE. The CDR3 DNA follows: TGTGCCAGCAGCGTAGAAGGAAGGGCAGGGTTCAATGAGCAGTTCTTC. This codes for CASSVEGRAGFNEQFF. Combining the CDR3 with reference TRBV9 and TRBJ2-1 gives the whole variable domain DSGVTQTPKHLITATGQRVTLRCSPRSGDLSVYWYQQSLDQGLQFLIQYYNGEERAKGNILERFSAQQFPDLHSELNLSSLELGDSALYFCASSVEGRAGFNEQFFGPGTRLTVL.

This clone was seen a single time. The gene calls are TRBV11-3 and TRBJ1-1, with 7 bases fitting TRBD1. V shed 4 bases and J 5 bases; nucleotides not matched to a gene: 4. Germline V lookup: CDR1 SGHNT, CDR2 YENEEA. The CDR3 has 13 residues. This chain's CDR3 is CASSSTGVTEAFF. The CDR3 DNA follows: TGTGCCAGCAGCTCAACAGGGGTTACTGAAGCTTTCTTT.

The gene calls are TRBV18 and TRBJ2-5; D not certain. Trimming pared 1 base from V and 5 bases from J, leaving 11 bases between. The CDR3 spans 14 residues. Germline V CDR1 and CDR2: KGHSH, LQKENI. In DNA, the CDR3 is TGTGCCAGCTCACCACGGCTTGGTGGGGAGACCCAGTACTTC. Translation gives CASSPRLGGETQYF.

This chain connects TRBV6-5 to TRBJ1-1, with 7 bases matching TRBD1. Germline V gives CDR1 MNHEY, CDR2 SVGAGI. V was clipped by 7 bases and J by 8 bases; unmatched bases: 4. The CDR3 runs to 11 residues. The chain's CDR3 is CASTGGLEAFF. DNA for the CDR3: TGTGCCAGCACAGGGGGTCTAGAAGCTTTCTTT.

This chain links TRBV5-1 with TRBJ1-4, with a weak D call TRBD1 (6 bases). The CDR3 has 16 amino acids. Germline CDR1 and CDR2: SGHRS and YFSETQ. The V end lost 0 bases, the J end lost 10 bases, and 19 bases lay between the germline ends. CDR3 sequence (DNA): TGCGCCAGCAGCTTGGCACCTACAGGGTATATAGGAAAACTGTTTTTT. This gives the protein CASSLAPTGYIGKLFF. The full variable domain, in which reference TRBV5-1 and TRBJ1-4 provide the parts outside the CDR3, is KAGVTQTPRYLIKTRGQQVTLSCSPISGHRSVSWYQQTPGQGLQFLFEYFSETQRNKGNFPGRFSGRQFSNSRSEMNVSTLELGDSALYLCASSLAPTGYIGKLFFGSGTQLSVL.